Below, 9 T cell receptor beta chains from the same sample are listed, as sequenced in a study of blood T cell repertoires in COVID-19. TCRdb's table, derived via immunoSEQ multiplex PCR, lists solely in-frame clones and lacks some. The sample lists approximately 75,000 clones, about 79% occurring once. The sequencing input was peripheral blood. All receptors come from a woman aged 45 to 65 with acute or convalescent COVID-19.

The J gene is TRBJ2-2, the V gene TRBV6-4; 9 positions agree with TRBD2. Looked up from germline, CDR1 is MRHNA and CDR2 is SNTAGT. V shed 3 bases, J shed 0 bases, and the junction held 8 bases outside the gene matches. This CDR3 contains 18 residues. The CDR3 spells CASSEGLAGYANTGELFF. The CDR3 region has the DNA TGTGCCAGCAGTGAGGGCCTAGCGGGATACGCGAACACCGGGGAGCTGTTTTTT.

The V call is TRBV6-5, the J call TRBJ1-3, with 7 nucleotides matching TRBD1. This CDR3 region has 15 residues. The J segment lost 3 bases and the V segment lost 0 bases, leaving 2 bases of the junction unmatched. Looked up from germline, CDR1 is MNHEY and CDR2 is SVGAGI. The CDR3 nucleotides read TGTGCCAGCAGTTACTCGAACAGGGGTGGAAACACCATATATTTT. Its protein product is CASSYSNRGGNTIYF.

The CDR3 DNA is TGTGCCAGCAGCTCCTATACGAACACCGGGGAGCTGTTTTTT. Protein product: CASSSYTNTGELFF. The V call is TRBV7-2, the J call TRBJ2-2; D gene ambiguous. Trimming took 4 bases from V and 0 from J, leaving 6 bases between them. The CDR3 totals 14 residues. CDR1 SGHTA and CDR2 FQGNSA come from the germline V gene.

The V gene is TRBV19, the J gene TRBJ2-2, with TRBD1 identical over 10 bases. V was clipped by 4 bases and J by 3 bases; unmatched bases: 5. Germline V gene lookup returns CDR1 LNHDA and CDR2 SQIVND (reference sequence). This CDR3 spans 16 amino acids. The CDR3 DNA reads as TGTGCCAGTAGTACGAGGACAGGGGGAGACACCGGGGAGCTGTTTTTT. Residues: CASSTRTGGDTGELFF.

The CDR3, as DNA: TGTGCCAGCAGCCACGGGGTGGTAGGCTATGGCTACACCTTC. Encoded protein: CASSHGVVGYGYTF. The J gene is TRBJ1-2, the V gene TRBV14; unclear D gene. Per germline, CDR1 SGHDN and CDR2 FVKESK. CDR3 length: 14 residues. The V end lost 3 bases, the J end lost 4 bases, and 12 bases lay between the germline ends. The entire variable domain, with the rest obtained from reference TRBV14 and TRBJ1-2, is as follows: EAGVTQFPSHSVIEKGQTVTLRCDPISGHDNLYWYRRVMGKEIKFLLHFVKESKQDESGMPNNRFLAERTGGTYSTLKVQPAELEDSGVYFCASSHGVVGYGYTFGSGTRLTVV.

This chain uses TRBV25-1 with TRBJ2-5, with 16 nucleotides matching TRBD2. The CDR3 runs 18 residues. V lost 1 base and J lost 5; bases outside the gene matches: 7. Germline assignment: CDR1 MGHDK and CDR2 SYGVNS. The CDR3 DNA sequence: TGTGCCAGCAGTGAATTAGGGACTAGCGGGGGGGCCCACGAGACCCAGTACTTC. Encoded protein: CASSELGTSGGAHETQYF.

The chain links TRBV19 to TRBJ1-1; D is undetermined. The V and J ends lost 8 bases and 5 bases respectively, with 9 bases between them. In germline, CDR1 is LNHDA, CDR2 SQIVND (reference sequence). The CDR3 loop spans 11 amino acids. CDR3 DNA sequence: TGTGCCAGTCTCAGAAGTACTGAAGCTTTCTTT. Amino acid sequence: CASLRSTEAFF.

The chain combines TRBV21-1 with TRBJ2-7; TRBD2 is taken as the D call from the table, unchecked against the DNA. TRBV21-1 is classified as a pseudogene. This CDR3 is built from 19 residues. The CDR3 sequence is CARLYPQSQSPTFYYEQYF. DNA of the CDR3: TGTGCCCGCCTTTACCCGCAATCCCAAAGTCCTACCTTTTACTACGAGCAGTACTTC.

This chain connects TRBV5-4 to TRBJ2-7, with 7 nucleotides matching TRBD2. CDR3 length: 17 amino acids. Looked up from germline, CDR1 is SGHNT and CDR2 is YYREEE (reference sequence). Trimming took 4 bases from V and 0 from J; bases not matched to a gene: 13. The CDR3 region has the DNA TGTGCCAGCAGCCGGGCGGGGGTCGGGCTAAACTCCTACGAGCAGTACTTC. The encoded protein is CASSRAGVGLNSYEQYF.